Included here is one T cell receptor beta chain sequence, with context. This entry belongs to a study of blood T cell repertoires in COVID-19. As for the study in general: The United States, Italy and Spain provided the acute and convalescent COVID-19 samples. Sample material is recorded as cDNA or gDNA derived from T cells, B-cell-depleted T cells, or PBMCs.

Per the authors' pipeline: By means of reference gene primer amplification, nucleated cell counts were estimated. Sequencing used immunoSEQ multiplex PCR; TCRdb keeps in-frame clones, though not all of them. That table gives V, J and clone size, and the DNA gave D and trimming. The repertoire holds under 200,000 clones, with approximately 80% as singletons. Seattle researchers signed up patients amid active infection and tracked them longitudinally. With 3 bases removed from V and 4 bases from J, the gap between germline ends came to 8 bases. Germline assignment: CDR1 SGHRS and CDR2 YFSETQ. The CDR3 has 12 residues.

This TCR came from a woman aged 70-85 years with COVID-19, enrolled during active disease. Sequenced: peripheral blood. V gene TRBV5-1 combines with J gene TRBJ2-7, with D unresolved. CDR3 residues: CASSSIGYEQYV. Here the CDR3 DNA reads TGCGCCAGCAGCTCGATCGGGTACGAGCAGTACGTC.